These 23 T cell receptor beta chains came from one sample sequenced in a study of cytomegalovirus exposure and HLA in healthy donors. PCR used 60 Vbeta primers and 13 Jbeta primers. The data were produced by immunoSEQ multiplex PCR, yet TCRdb's version contains in-frame clones alone and is incomplete. The sample has 95,000 to 130,000 clones; 65% to 90% are singletons. The sequenced sample was PBMCs. The origin of the receptors is a woman in her 30s in good health and CMV-seronegative.

This rearrangement joins TRBV19 to TRBJ2-3; D call uncertain. V was clipped by 7 bases and J by 1 base, with 9 bases between them. CDR3 length: 13 residues. In germline, CDR1 is LNHDA, CDR2 SQIVND (reference sequence). The CDR3 loop reads CASTPSGTDTQYF. The DNA for the CDR3 is TGTGCCAGTACCCCGTCCGGCACAGATACGCAGTATTTT.

The chain joins TRBV28 to TRBJ2-7, with 9 bases matching TRBD1. V was clipped by 8 bases and J by 6 bases; unmatched bases: 14. From germline, CDR1 is MDHEN and CDR2 SYDVKM. CDR3 length: 15 amino acids. CDR3 in amino acids: CASEIPGQGLSEQYF. The CDR3 region has the DNA TGTGCCAGCGAGATCCCGGGACAGGGTTTAAGCGAGCAGTACTTC.

The chain couples TRBV7-2 to TRBJ2-3; 11 bases agree with TRBD2. V lost 5 bases to trimming and J lost 2 bases; unmatched junction nucleotides: 6. The germline gives CDR1 SGHTA, CDR2 FQGNSA. CDR3 length equals 16 residues. The CDR3 bases are TGTGCCAGCAGCCCCAGACTAGCGGGGCACACAGATACGCAGTATTTT. Residues: CASSPRLAGHTDTQYF.

The chain is built from TRBV18 and TRBJ2-7, with D perhaps matching TRBD1 (6 bases). Deletions cut 3 bases from V and 1 base from J, with 13 bases between. This CDR3 has 15 residues. CDR1 and CDR2 (germline): KGHSH, LQKENI. The CDR3 region is CASSPERDNSYEQYF. The CDR3 bases are TGTGCCAGCTCACCCGAACGGGACAATTCCTACGAGCAGTACTTC.

V usage is TRBV5-8 and J usage is TRBJ2-1; 11 nucleotides line up with TRBD2. The trim removed 1 base at V and 3 bases at J, leaving 6 bases unmatched. Looked up from germline, CDR1 is SGHTS and CDR2 is YDEGEE. The CDR3 is 17 residues long. CDR3 DNA sequence: TGTGCCAGCAGCTTGTCCTCGGGGACTAGCGGCTACAATGAGCAGTTCTTC. Encoded protein: CASSLSSGTSGYNEQFF.

This clone occurred once. The rearrangement uses TRBV7-2 and TRBJ2-6; 9 bases fit TRBD1. Looked up from germline, CDR1 is SGHTA and CDR2 is FQGNSA. Trimming at V came to 3 bases and at J to 3 bases, leaving 9 bases not matched to a gene. CDR3 size: 18 residues. The CDR3 bases are TGTGCCAGCAGCTTTAGTGACAGGGGGGATTTTGGGGCCAACGTCCTGACTTTC. Translation gives CASSFSDRGDFGANVLTF.

Note on this clone: A read error may account for a junction end that differs from germline. This chain joins TRBV11-2 and TRBJ2-4, with D possibly TRBD2 on 6 matching bases. Germline CDR1 is SGHAT and CDR2 is FQNNGV. The CDR3 runs to 18 residues. CDR3 residues: CASTLGPPRGGMENIQYF. CDR3 DNA sequence: TGTGCCAGCACCTTAGGACCCCCTCGTGGCGGGATGGAAAACATTCAGTACTTC.

The chain recombines TRBV9 with TRBJ2-3, with 13 bases fitting TRBD2. CDR3 length: 17 amino acids. Trimming cost V 0 bases and J 3 bases; bases outside gene matches: 4. Germline CDR1 SGDLS, CDR2 YYNGEE. The CDR3 nucleotides are TGTGCCAGCAGCGTAGCCGGACTAGCGGGAGTGACAGATACGCAGTATTTT. Protein: CASSVAGLAGVTDTQYF. Complete variable domain (other parts from reference TRBV9 and TRBJ2-3): DSGVTQTPKHLITATGQRVTLRCSPRSGDLSVYWYQQSLDQGLQFLIQYYNGEERAKGNILERFSAQQFPDLHSELNLSSLELGDSALYFCASSVAGLAGVTDTQYFGPGTRLTVL.

The genes are TRBV7-2 and TRBJ2-5; no clear D. Trimming took off 3 bases at V and 5 bases at J, with 13 bases between the two ends. CDR3 length equals 14 residues. Germline CDR1 reads SGHTA; CDR2 reads FQGNSA. The DNA of the CDR3 is TGTGCCAGCAGCTTCATATCCCGAGCGGAGACCCAGTACTTC. Amino acids: CASSFISRAETQYF. Complete variable domain (other parts from reference TRBV7-2 and TRBJ2-5): GAGVSQSPSNKVTEKGKDVELRCDPISGHTALYWYRQSLGQGLEFLIYFQGNSAPDKSGLPSDRFSAERTGGSVSTLTIQRTQQEDSAVYLCASSFISRAETQYFGPGTRLLVL.

As concerns this clone: This sample includes further DNA sequences coding for the same CDR3. The chain recombines TRBV6-6 with TRBJ2-7, with TRBD1 matching 9 bases. V lost 0 bases to trimming and J lost 3 bases; unmatched junction nucleotides: 0. The CDR3 is 14 amino acids. Germline V lookup: CDR1 MNHNY, CDR2 SVGAGI (reference sequence). CDR3: CASSYSGQGYEQYF. The CDR3, as DNA: TGTGCCAGCAGTTACTCGGGACAGGGCTACGAGCAGTACTTC.

The chain joins TRBV23-1 to TRBJ1-6; D gene uncertain. TRBV23-1 is classed as an ORF, of uncertain function. CDR3 length: 17 residues. V was clipped by 8 bases and J by 0 bases, with 17 bases between them. CDR3 nucleotide sequence: TGCGCCAGCGTTACCGGGGTGACGGGCTCCTATAATTCACCCCTCCACTTT. This translates into CASVTGVTGSYNSPLHF.

CDR3 DNA sequence: TGTGCCAGCAGTCCCCGACAGGTTTCGGATGAGCAGTACTTC. This translates into CASSPRQVSDEQYF. This chain joins TRBV27 and TRBJ2-7; D perhaps matches TRBD1 (6 bases). V lost 5 bases to trimming and J lost 7 bases, with 18 bases between them. CDR3 length: 14 amino acids. Germline V gene data show CDR1 as MNHEY and CDR2 as SMNVEV (reference sequence).

The V and J genes are TRBV21-1 and TRBJ2-7; the table assigns TRBD1, which was not confirmed against the DNA. TRBV21-1 is a known pseudogene. The CDR3 has 17 amino acids. In DNA, the CDR3 is TGTGCCAGCAGCAAAGGGAGCACAGGGGGAGGCTCCTACGAGCAGTACTTC. Its translation is CASSKGSTGGGSYEQYF.

As for this clone: Compared with germline, one end of the junction differs, possibly owing to a read error. The gene calls are TRBV7-9 and TRBJ2-3; 11 bases match TRBD2. Per the germline V gene, CDR1 is SEHNR and CDR2 is FQNEAQ (reference sequence). This CDR3 region has 19 residues. This CDR3 is CSSSVLGTSGYGGTDTQYF. The CDR3 DNA reads TGTTCCAGCAGCGTCCTCGGGACTAGCGGCTATGGGGGCACAGATACGCAGTATTTT.

This chain connects TRBV2 to TRBJ1-5; 7 positions agree with TRBD1. CDR1 is SNHLY and CDR2 is FYNNEI in the germline V gene. The J segment lost 6 bases and the V segment lost 1 base, leaving 6 bases of the junction unmatched. This CDR3 is built from 15 residues. Written as DNA, the CDR3 is TGTGCCAGCAGTGAAGATCTAACAGGGGCTCAGCCCCAGCATTTT. This translates into CASSEDLTGAQPQHF.

The V call is TRBV9, the J call TRBJ2-2; a weak D match, TRBD2 (5 bases). The CDR3 is 16 residues long. V was clipped by 3 bases and J by 3 bases, with 15 bases between them. The germline V gene has CDR1 SGDLS and CDR2 YYNGEE. CDR3 amino acids: CASSGPGGWDTGELFF. For the CDR3, the DNA is TGTGCCAGCAGCGGCCCCGGAGGATGGGACACCGGGGAGCTGTTTTTT.

The chain joins TRBV4-2 to TRBJ2-7, with 7 bases fitting TRBD2. The CDR3 sequence is 15 residues long. Unmatched junction bases numbered 4, after V lost 1 base and J lost 1 base. Germline CDR1 LGHNA, CDR2 YNFKEQ. CDR3 nucleotides: TGTGCCAGCAGCCAAGGTCGGGACTATTCCTACGAGCAGTACTTC. This gives the protein CASSQGRDYSYEQYF.

The CDR3 DNA reads as TGTGCCAGCAGCTTGGCCGGGGGATCGGACTATGGCTACACCTTC. Translating it yields CASSLAGGSDYGYTF. The gene calls are TRBV5-4 and TRBJ1-2, with D perhaps matching TRBD1 (5 bases). The germline V gene encodes CDR1 SGHNT and CDR2 YYREEE (reference sequence). This CDR3 spans 15 amino acids. The ends were cut back, 0 bases at V and 3 bases at J, with 12 bases in the middle.

This chain joins TRBV5-8 and TRBJ1-2; 10 bases fit TRBD1. Per germline, CDR1 SGHTS and CDR2 YDEGEE. CDR3 size: 15 residues. V was pared by 4 bases and J by 6 bases, with 9 bases of the junction left unmatched. CDR3 bases: TGTGCCAGCAGCACGCGACAGGGGGCGTTCAATGGCTACACCTTC. It is translated as CASSTRQGAFNGYTF.

The genes are TRBV5-1 and TRBJ2-1; 9 bases map to TRBD2. Germline V gene sequence: CDR1 SGHRS, CDR2 YFSETQ. The CDR3 totals 15 residues. The V and J ends lost 4 bases and 3 bases, in that order; junction bases with no gene match: 5. Written as DNA, the CDR3 is TGCGCCAGCAGCCGAGCGGGAGGTATCTACAATGAGCAGTTCTTC. It is translated as CASSRAGGIYNEQFF. The entire variable domain, with the rest obtained from reference TRBV5-1 and TRBJ2-1, is as follows: KAGVTQTPRYLIKTRGQQVTLSCSPISGHRSVSWYQQTPGQGLQFLFEYFSETQRNKGNFPGRFSGRQFSNSRSEMNVSTLELGDSALYLCASSRAGGIYNEQFFGPGTRLTVL.

This chain joins TRBV11-2 and TRBJ1-2, with 10 positions matching TRBD1. CDR1 SGHAT and CDR2 FQNNGV come from the germline V gene. V gave up 5 bases and J gave up 4 bases; unmatched junction bases: 10. The CDR3 length is 16 residues. CDR3 in amino acids: CASSPPGQGVRYGYTF. The CDR3 DNA follows: TGTGCCAGCAGCCCCCCTGGACAGGGGGTTCGCTATGGCTACACCTTC.

V usage is TRBV27 and J usage is TRBJ2-4, with TRBD1 identical over 10 bases. The CDR3 runs 14 residues. J gave up 11 bases and V 7 bases, and 11 bases lay outside the gene matches. Germline lookup yields CDR1 MNHEY and CDR2 SMNVEV (reference sequence). CDR3 nucleotides: TGTGCCAGCAAGTCCCCCGACAGGGGGCTCGTTCAGTACTTC. Residues: CASKSPDRGLVQYF.

This clone was detected only once. One end of the junction varies from germline; a read error may be responsible. This rearrangement joins TRBV27 to TRBJ2-3; 7 nucleotides align to TRBD2. This CDR3 has 16 amino acids. Germline CDR1 is MNHEY and CDR2 is SMNVEV (reference sequence). The CDR3 is CAGSPREARVTDTQYF. Here the CDR3 DNA reads TGTGCCGGCAGCCCCCGGGAGGCCCGAGTCACAGATACGCAGTATTTT.